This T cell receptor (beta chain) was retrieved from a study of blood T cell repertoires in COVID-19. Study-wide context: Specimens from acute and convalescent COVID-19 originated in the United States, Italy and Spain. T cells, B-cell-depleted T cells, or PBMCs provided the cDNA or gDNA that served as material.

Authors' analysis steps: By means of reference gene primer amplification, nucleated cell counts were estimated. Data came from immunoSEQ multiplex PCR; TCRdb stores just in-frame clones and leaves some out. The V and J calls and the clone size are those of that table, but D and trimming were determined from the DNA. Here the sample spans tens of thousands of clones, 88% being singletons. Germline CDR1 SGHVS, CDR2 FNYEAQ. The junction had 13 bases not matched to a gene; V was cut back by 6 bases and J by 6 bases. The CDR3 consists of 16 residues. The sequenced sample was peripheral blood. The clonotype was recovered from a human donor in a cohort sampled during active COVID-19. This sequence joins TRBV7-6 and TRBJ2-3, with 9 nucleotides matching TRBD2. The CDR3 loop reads CASSSYASGTSDTQYF. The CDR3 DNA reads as TGTGCCAGCAGTTCCTATGCTAGCGGGACTTCCGATACGCAGTATTTT.